This T cell receptor (beta chain) was identified in a study of cytomegalovirus exposure and HLA in healthy donors. Trimming took 5 bases from V and 7 from J, leaving 9 bases between them. Germline V gene data show CDR1 as LNHDA and CDR2 as SQIVND (reference sequence). This CDR3 region has 13 residues. The PCR used 60 Vbeta and 13 Jbeta primers. Libraries were prepared by immunoSEQ multiplex PCR; TCRdb keeps only in-frame clonotypes and omits some of them. This table has over 150,000 clones, around 79% appearing once. The chain combines TRBV19 with TRBJ1-6, with D maybe TRBD1 (6 bases). The TCR was taken from a male donor in good health and CMV-seropositive. Sequencing was carried out using PBMCs. The CDR3 nucleotides read TGTGCCAGTAGTTGGGACAAGAATTCACCCCTCCACTTT. Translating gives CASSWDKNSPLHF.